The next 15 T cell receptor beta chains were all read from a single sample in a study of Tregs in tolerant kidney transplant recipients. Clones were read by immunoSEQ multiplex PCR, and TCRdb kept only the in-frame ones, dropping some. The sample consists of 120,000 or so clones, around 94% of them appearing once. Sequencing was performed on CD4+ T cells from blood. Receptors originate from a human donor in good health.

The chain joins TRBV10-3 to TRBJ1-2; tentative D call: TRBD1 (6 bases). The CDR3 runs to 15 residues. The germline V gene has CDR1 ENHRY and CDR2 SYGVKD. Trimming took off 6 bases at V and 2 bases at J, with 16 bases between the two ends. The CDR3 region is CAISPSWDTNYGYTF. The CDR3 DNA reads TGTGCCATCAGCCCGAGTTGGGACACGAACTATGGCTACACCTTC.

The rearrangement uses TRBV10-2 and TRBJ1-4; tentatively, D is TRBD1 (5 bases). V shed 5 bases and J shed 8 bases, with 9 bases lying between them. This CDR3 is built from 12 residues. Germline V lookup: CDR1 WSHSY, CDR2 SAAADI. CDR3 DNA: TGCGCCAGCAGTCCGGGGGGGGAAAAACTGTTTTTT. Its protein is CASSPGGEKLFF.

This chain joins TRBV19 and TRBJ2-1, with TRBD2 matching over 11 bases. The CDR3 has 18 amino acids. V dropped 3 bases and J dropped 4; count of bases not matched to a gene: 11. The germline V gene encodes CDR1 LNHDA and CDR2 SQIVND (reference sequence). In nucleotides, the CDR3 is TGTGCCAGTAGTATTTACCGGGCACTAGCGGGAGCTTACAATGAGCAGTTCTTC. As protein: CASSIYRALAGAYNEQFF.

This clone showed up just once. The junction departs from the called germline gene at one end, perhaps through a read error. The rearrangement links TRBV7-7 to TRBJ2-5, with 7 nucleotides matching TRBD2. Germline loops: CDR1 SSHAT, CDR2 FNYEAQ (reference sequence). This CDR3 is built from 14 residues. CDR3 nucleotide sequence: TGTGCTAGCACTTCAAGCGGGGCTGGGGAGACCCAGTACTTC. Amino acids: CASTSSGAGETQYF.

The chain carries TRBV9 and TRBJ2-2; D call uncertain. There are 12 residues in the CDR3. Deletions cut 1 base from V and 2 bases from J, with 0 bases between. Germline CDR1 reads SGDLS; CDR2 reads YYNGEE. The CDR3 nucleotides are TGTGCCAGCAGCGTAAACACCGGGGAGCTGTTTTTT. Translated, it gives CASSVNTGELFF.

This rearrangement joins TRBV18 to TRBJ2-3; 9 nucleotides agree with TRBD2. From germline, CDR1 is KGHSH and CDR2 LQKENI. V shed 4 bases and J 1 base; nucleotides not matched to a gene: 9. This CDR3 region has 17 residues. The CDR3 DNA reads TGTGCCAGCTCACGCAGCAGCGGGGGGCCCCGCACAGATACGCAGTATTTT. Its translation is CASSRSSGGPRTDTQYF.

This rearrangement joins TRBV7-3 to TRBJ2-3; D perhaps matches TRBD2 (6 bases). CDR1 and CDR2 from the germline V gene are SGHTA and FQGTGA. This CDR3 contains 15 residues. Trimming took off 5 bases at V and 0 bases at J, with 12 bases between the two ends. The CDR3 DNA reads as TGTGCCAGCAGCGGGAGGTATAGAAGCACAGATACGCAGTATTTT. This gives the protein CASSGRYRSTDTQYF.

The genes are TRBV11-2 and TRBJ2-5; 8 bases are a match to TRBD1. V lost 1 base, J lost 5 bases, and 12 bases stayed unmatched. The CDR3 loop spans 17 amino acids. Germline V gene sequence: CDR1 SGHAT, CDR2 FQNNGV. This chain's CDR3 is CASSLVGGTGSGETQYF. For the CDR3, the DNA is TGTGCCAGCAGCTTAGTAGGAGGGACAGGATCTGGCGAGACCCAGTACTTC.

The rearrangement uses TRBV5-1 and TRBJ1-1, with D perhaps TRBD1 (6 bases). Looked up from germline, CDR1 is SGHRS and CDR2 is YFSETQ. The CDR3 runs to 15 residues. The V and J ends lost 1 base and 0 bases respectively, with 10 bases between them. In DNA, the CDR3 is TGCGCCAGCAGCTTGAAGGCAGGGGTGAACACTGAAGCTTTCTTT. Its translation: CASSLKAGVNTEAFF.

The rearrangement uses TRBV6-5 and TRBJ1-6, with D unresolved. V lost 0 bases and J 7 bases, leaving 7 bases between the germline ends. Looked up from germline, CDR1 is MNHEY and CDR2 is SVGAGI. This CDR3 has 14 residues. CDR3 DNA: TGTGCCAGCAGTTACTCCAGGCCAAATTCACCCCTCCACTTT. Translating gives CASSYSRPNSPLHF.

V gene TRBV6-5 combines with J gene TRBJ1-5; 8 positions agree with TRBD1. This CDR3 has 13 residues. CDR1 MNHEY and CDR2 SVGAGI come from the germline V gene. J gave up 6 bases and V 10 bases, and 8 bases lay outside the gene matches. The chain's CDR3 is CATTPGGGQPQHF. The CDR3 DNA sequence: TGTGCCACCACCCCAGGGGGCGGTCAGCCCCAGCATTTT.

The chain carries TRBV18 and TRBJ2-1; no clear D. V was clipped by 1 base and J by 1 base, with 14 bases between them. The CDR3 contains 17 residues. Germline V gene sequence: CDR1 KGHSH, CDR2 LQKENI. CDR3: CASSPRPQESSYNEQFF. DNA of the CDR3: TGTGCCAGCTCACCACGACCTCAGGAGAGTTCCTACAATGAGCAGTTCTTC.

V and J are TRBV4-2 and TRBJ2-4, with a possible D match to TRBD1 (5 bases). Deletions cut 0 bases from V and 0 bases from J, with 15 bases between. The CDR3 runs to 18 residues. Germline V gene data show CDR1 as LGHNA and CDR2 as YNFKEQ. CDR3 protein: CASSQEGATVGAKNIQYF. CDR3 in DNA: TGTGCCAGCAGCCAAGAAGGGGCAACAGTGGGAGCCAAAAACATTCAGTACTTC.

The chain joins TRBV6-1 to TRBJ2-3; 7 nucleotides line up with TRBD2. This CDR3 region has 14 residues. V shed 7 bases and J 1 base; nucleotides not matched to a gene: 5. Germline V gene data show CDR1 as MNHNS and CDR2 as SASEGT. CDR3 DNA: TGTGCCAGCACTCGGGAGGAGGGCACAGATACGCAGTATTTT. It specifies CASTREEGTDTQYF.

The chain uses TRBV2 and TRBJ1-5; 12 bases fit TRBD1. The germline V gene has CDR1 SNHLY and CDR2 FYNNEI. This CDR3 spans 17 amino acids. With V trimmed by 8 bases and J by 7 bases, 15 bases remained unmatched. The CDR3 DNA follows: TGTGCCAGCCACCTGGGGGGGACAGGGGGCGAGAGACAGCCCCAGCATTTT. Its translation is CASHLGGTGGERQPQHF.